The rows below give T cell receptor beta chains drawn from one sample of a study of T cell responses to AZD1222 COVID-19 vaccine. Data came from immunoSEQ multiplex PCR; TCRdb stores just in-frame clones and leaves some out. Among 90,000 to 140,000 clones, roughly 90% were seen once, and the ten largest hold around 2.3%. Specimen: peripheral blood, collected on day 0 of AZD1222 vaccination. These receptors were obtained from an adult in good health. Each CDR3 is given with its conserved first and last residue. The order of the fields is V gene, clone size, D gene, J gene, CDR3 protein, CDR3 DNA. The D gene is left open where the match is weak. Clone size is given for some rows only: seen once, a few or many times, or a class if the clone is expanded.

V: TRBV19
size: once
D: TRBD1
J: TRBJ1-5
CDR3: CASSVNRDREIMGNQPQHF
DNA: TGTGCCAGTAGTGTAAATCGGGACAGGGAGATTATGGGCAATCAGCCCCAGCATTTT

V: TRBV18
size: once
D: NA
J: TRBJ1-4
CDR3: CASERGANEKLFF
DNA: TGTGCCAGCGAACGGGGGGCGAATGAAAAACTGTTTTTT

V: TRBV29-1
size: NA
D: TRBD1
J: TRBJ2-2
CDR3: CSAGQGYSGELFF
DNA: TGCAGCGCGGGACAGGGGTACTCCGGGGAGCTGTTTTTT

V: TRBV2
size: NA
D: NA
J: TRBJ1-1
CDR3: CASSVGGPEAFF
DNA: TGTGCCAGCAGTGTCGGAGGGCCTGAAGCTTTCTTT

V: TRBV29-1
size: NA
D: NA
J: TRBJ1-2
CDR3: CSVPEDTNYGYTF
DNA: TGCAGCGTTCCAGAAGATACTAACTATGGCTACACCTTC

V: TRBV7-3
size: NA
D: TRBD1
J: TRBJ1-1
CDR3: CASSHGRGQGAEAFF
DNA: TGTGCCAGCAGCCATGGACGAGGGCAGGGGGCTGAAGCTTTCTTT

V: TRBV7-6
size: NA
D: TRBD1
J: TRBJ2-7
CDR3: CASRLSPGTARRDPFPEQYF
DNA: TGTGCCAGCAGGCTAAGTCCCGGGACAGCGAGACGGGATCCGTTCCCCGAGCAGTACTTC

V: TRBV11-2
size: NA
D: NA
J: TRBJ1-2
CDR3: CASSFGTNYGYTF
DNA: TGTGCCAGCAGCTTTGGGACTAACTATGGCTACACCTTC

V: TRBV6-5
size: NA
D: TRBD1
J: TRBJ1-4
CDR3: CASSQGGQREKLFF
DNA: TGTGCCAGCAGCCAGGGGGGGCAGCGAGAAAAACTGTTTTTT

V: TRBV5-1
size: NA
D: TRBD1
J: TRBJ2-7
CDR3: CASSWGQGSYEQYF
DNA: TGCGCCAGCAGCTGGGGACAGGGTTCCTACGAGCAGTACTTC

V: TRBV19
size: NA
D: TRBD2
J: TRBJ2-1
CDR3: CVSGGYNEQFF
DNA: TGTGTTTCGGGGGGATACAATGAGCAGTTCTTC

V: TRBV7-2
size: NA
D: NA
J: TRBJ1-4
CDR3: CASSLAQSTNEKLFF
DNA: TGTGCCAGCAGCTTAGCCCAGTCAACTAATGAAAAACTGTTTTTT

V: TRBV7-2
size: NA
D: NA
J: TRBJ1-5
CDR3: CASSKDRNNQPQHF
DNA: TGTGCCAGCAGCAAAGACAGGAACAATCAGCCCCAGCATTTT

V: TRBV11-2
size: few
D: TRBD1
J: TRBJ1-5
CDR3: CASSLGTGGEDQPQHF
DNA: TGTGCCAGCAGCTTAGGGACAGGGGGCGAGGATCAGCCCCAGCATTTT

V: TRBV29-1
size: few
D: NA
J: TRBJ1-2
CDR3: CSVEQPRATF
DNA: TGCAGCGTTGAACAACCCCGGGCCACCTTC

V: TRBV15
size: NA
D: NA
J: TRBJ1-1
CDR3: CATSRDVRDEAFF
DNA: TGTGCCACCAGCAGAGATGTGCGGGATGAAGCTTTCTTT

V: TRBV27
size: NA
D: TRBD2
J: TRBJ2-1
CDR3: CASRGLAGEINEQFF
DNA: TGTGCCAGCAGGGGATTAGCGGGGGAGATCAATGAGCAGTTCTTC

V: TRBV2
size: few
D: NA
J: TRBJ1-2
CDR3: CASTPSADYGYTF
DNA: TGTGCCAGCACCCCCTCGGCGGATTATGGCTACACCTTC

V: TRBV2
size: NA
D: TRBD2
J: TRBJ2-6
CDR3: CASSGGMGLAGSSGANVLTF
DNA: TGTGCCAGCAGTGGGGGAATGGGACTAGCGGGAAGCTCTGGGGCCAACGTCCTGACTTTC

V: TRBV28
size: NA
D: NA
J: TRBJ2-2
CDR3: CASSLLQNTGELFF
DNA: TGTGCCAGCAGTTTACTTCAGAACACCGGGGAGCTGTTTTTT

V: TRBV3-1/TRBV3-2
size: NA
D: NA
J: TRBJ2-1
CDR3: CASSQRWGGQSFKDNEQFF
DNA: TGTGCCAGCAGCCAACGTTGGGGGGGACAGTCTTTTAAAGACAATGAGCAGTTCTTC

V: TRBV5-1
size: once
D: TRBD1
J: TRBJ2-4
CDR3: CASSPGQGAGLSKNIQYF
DNA: TGCGCCAGCAGCCCTGGACAGGGGGCCGGTCTATCCAAAAACATTCAGTACTTC

V: TRBV4-1
size: NA
D: NA
J: TRBJ2-7
CDR3: CASSQETGTYEQYF
DNA: TGCGCCAGCAGCCAAGAAACGGGAACCTACGAGCAGTACTTC

V: TRBV7-2
size: NA
D: TRBD2
J: TRBJ2-7
CDR3: CASSLAGPTYEQYF
DNA: TGTGCCAGCAGCCTAGCGGGCCCAACCTACGAGCAGTACTTC

V: TRBV27
size: NA
D: NA
J: TRBJ1-2
CDR3: CASSFADRHYGYTF
DNA: TGTGCCAGCAGTTTCGCGGACAGACACTATGGCTACACCTTC

V: TRBV5-1
size: NA
D: TRBD1
J: TRBJ1-1
CDR3: CASSLIGGQGAVNTEAFF
DNA: TGCGCCAGCAGCTTGATCGGGGGCCAGGGGGCTGTAAACACTGAAGCTTTCTTT

V: TRBV12-3/TRBV12-4
size: NA
D: TRBD2
J: TRBJ2-7
CDR3: CASSTGGFYEQYF
DNA: TGTGCCAGCAGTACGGGGGGGTTCTACGAGCAGTACTTC

V: TRBV4-3
size: NA
D: NA
J: TRBJ2-7
CDR3: CASSQELGSSYEQYF
DNA: TGCGCCAGCAGCCAAGAATTGGGGAGCTCCTACGAGCAGTACTTC

V: TRBV11-2
size: once
D: NA
J: TRBJ1-2
CDR3: CASSLGEYYGYTF
DNA: TGTGCCAGCAGCTTAGGGGAATACTATGGCTACACCTTC

V: TRBV11-2
size: NA
D: NA
J: TRBJ1-4
CDR3: CASSLRLNEKLFF
DNA: TGTGCCAGCAGCTTGCGGCTAAATGAAAAACTGTTTTTT

V: TRBV10-2
size: few
D: TRBD2
J: TRBJ2-7
CDR3: CASSESGLAGENEQYF
DNA: TGCGCCAGCAGTGAGAGCGGACTAGCGGGAGAAAACGAGCAGTACTTC

V: TRBV28
size: NA
D: NA
J: TRBJ1-5
CDR3: CASGEDSINQPQHF
DNA: TGTGCCAGCGGCGAGGACAGCATCAATCAGCCCCAGCATTTT

V: TRBV7-9
size: NA
D: NA
J: TRBJ2-4
CDR3: CASSSPTSNIQYF
DNA: TGTGCCAGCAGCTCGCCGACTAGTAACATTCAGTACTTC

V: TRBV7-9
size: NA
D: NA
J: TRBJ2-7
CDR3: CASSSRTSSYEQYF
DNA: TGTGCCAGCAGCAGTCGGACTTCTTCCTACGAGCAGTACTTC

V: TRBV6-5
size: NA
D: NA
J: TRBJ1-4
CDR3: CASRTLWAEKLFF
DNA: TGTGCCAGCAGAACTCTGTGGGCTGAAAAACTGTTTTTT

V: TRBV5-1
size: NA
D: NA
J: TRBJ2-3
CDR3: CASSLTHTDTQYF
DNA: TGCGCCAGCAGCTTGACCCACACAGATACGCAGTATTTT

V: TRBV29-1
size: NA
D: NA
J: TRBJ1-1
CDR3: CSVEASQGKTEAFF
DNA: TGCAGCGTTGAAGCCTCACAGGGAAAAACTGAAGCTTTCTTT

V: TRBV6-2/TRBV6-3
size: once
D: NA
J: TRBJ2-7
CDR3: CASSYKKGRTYEQYF
DNA: TGTGCCAGCAGTTACAAAAAAGGCAGAACCTACGAGCAGTACTTC

V: TRBV7-9
size: NA
D: NA
J: TRBJ1-1
CDR3: CASSSREHIEAFF
DNA: TGTGCCAGCAGCTCCAGGGAGCATATTGAAGCTTTCTTT

V: TRBV28
size: NA
D: TRBD1
J: TRBJ1-6
CDR3: CASSHGDRGGTDYNSPLHF
DNA: TGTGCCAGCTCTCACGGGGACAGGGGGGGGACCGATTATAATTCACCCCTCCACTTT

V: TRBV5-6
size: NA
D: NA
J: TRBJ1-6
CDR3: CASSSYLDSPLHF
DNA: TGTGCCAGCAGCAGCTATCTCGATTCACCCCTCCACTTT

V: TRBV4-3
size: NA
D: NA
J: TRBJ2-3
CDR3: CASSQDYRTPDTQYF
DNA: TGCGCCAGCAGCCAAGATTACAGGACCCCAGATACGCAGTATTTT

V: TRBV4-3
size: NA
D: NA
J: TRBJ1-3
CDR3: CASSQSAGRSGNTIYF
DNA: TGCGCCAGCAGCCAAAGCGCGGGTCGGTCTGGAAACACCATATATTTT

V: TRBV5-4
size: NA
D: NA
J: TRBJ1-3
CDR3: CASSHPGTLGNTIYF
DNA: TGTGCCAGCAGCCATCCCGGGACACTTGGAAACACCATATATTTT

V: TRBV7-9
size: NA
D: NA
J: TRBJ2-7
CDR3: CASRDTAGSWPYEQYF
DNA: TGTGCCAGCAGGGACACGGCCGGCTCCTGGCCCTACGAGCAGTACTTC

V: TRBV19
size: few
D: TRBD2
J: TRBJ2-1
CDR3: CASSIGTRNEQFF
DNA: TGTGCCAGTAGTATTGGGACTAGGAATGAGCAGTTCTTC

V: TRBV7-8
size: NA
D: TRBD1
J: TRBJ2-7
CDR3: CATQGASGYEQYF
DNA: TGTGCCACCCAGGGGGCCTCCGGCTACGAGCAGTACTTC

V: TRBV6-5
size: NA
D: NA
J: TRBJ2-5
CDR3: CASSQSGAGIKTQYF
DNA: TGTGCCAGCAGTCAATCGGGGGCAGGGATAAAGACCCAGTACTTC

V: TRBV10-1
size: NA
D: TRBD1
J: TRBJ1-2
CDR3: CASRSRDREVNYGYTF
DNA: TGCGCCAGCAGGTCCCGGGACAGGGAGGTTAACTATGGCTACACCTTC

V: TRBV6-1
size: NA
D: TRBD1
J: TRBJ1-1
CDR3: CASSAGQGASLPSEAFF
DNA: TGTGCCAGCAGTGCCGGACAGGGGGCTTCTCTTCCGTCTGAAGCTTTCTTT

V: TRBV29-1
size: NA
D: TRBD2
J: TRBJ2-3
CDR3: CSAPGREGYTDTQYF
DNA: TGCAGCGCTCCCGGTCGGGAGGGTTATACAGATACGCAGTATTTT

V: TRBV20-1
size: once
D: TRBD2
J: TRBJ2-1
CDR3: CSAREENEQFF
DNA: TGCAGTGCCCGGGAGGAAAATGAGCAGTTCTTC

V: TRBV12-3/TRBV12-4
size: once
D: TRBD1
J: TRBJ2-7
CDR3: CASSTGVRYEQYF
DNA: TGTGCCAGCAGTACAGGGGTTAGGTACGAGCAGTACTTC

V: TRBV6-5
size: NA
D: NA
J: TRBJ1-5
CDR3: CASSTYQPQHF
DNA: TGTGCCAGCAGTACTTATCAGCCCCAGCATTTT

V: TRBV10-3
size: NA
D: NA
J: TRBJ2-5
CDR3: CAISSDNQETQYF
DNA: TGTGCCATCAGTTCGGACAACCAAGAGACCCAGTACTTC

V: TRBV7-9
size: NA
D: NA
J: TRBJ1-1
CDR3: CASTGAGGNTEAFF
DNA: TGTGCCAGCACCGGCGCCGGGGGGAACACTGAAGCTTTCTTT